Following are 2 T cell receptor beta chains from one sample sequenced in a study of neoadjuvant anti-PD-1 for oral cavity cancer. This table comes from immunoSEQ multiplex PCR, and its TCRdb copy is limited to in-frame clones, with some not included. Of thousands of clones detected, approximately 72% appear once; the ten largest clones hold about 4%. The time point: after neoadjuvant nivolumab, at surgical resection. The specimen comprised PBMCs, sampled after nivolumab (anti-PD-1) treatment. The receptors were gathered from a person aged 35-79 years with oral cavity squamous cell carcinoma.

This chain uses TRBV5-8 with TRBJ1-1, with D maybe TRBD1 (5 bases). The germline gives CDR1 SGHTS, CDR2 YDEGEE. The CDR3 runs 13 residues. V gave up 5 bases and J gave up 4 bases, with 12 bases separating them. CDR3 nucleotides: TGTGCCAGCAGGCCAGGGCTCCGCACTGAAGCTTTCTTT. This encodes CASRPGLRTEAFF.

The chain carries TRBV2 and TRBJ1-6; D is unresolved. Germline CDR1 reads SNHLY; CDR2 reads FYNNEI. The CDR3 spans 13 residues. V lost 9 bases and J lost 0, with 6 bases in between. CDR3 loop: CASVYSYNSPLHF. CDR3 DNA: TGTGCCAGTGTGTACTCCTATAATTCACCCCTCCACTTT. The whole variable domain, remainder taken from reference TRBV2 and TRBJ1-6, is EPEVTQTPSHQVTQMGQEVILRCVPISNHLYFYWYRQILGQKVEFLVSFYNNEISEKSEIFDDQFSVERPDGSNFTLKIRSTKLEDSAMYFCASVYSYNSPLHFGNGTRLTVT.